The rows below give T cell receptor beta chains drawn from one sample of a study of blood T cell repertoires in COVID-19. Sequenced by immunoSEQ multiplex PCR; TCRdb stores in-frame clones only, minus some. The profile shows a few hundred thousand clones, roughly 85% of them singletons. The sample taken for sequencing was peripheral blood. These receptors originate from a woman younger than 45 with active or convalescent COVID-19. The CDR3 runs from the conserved cysteine through the conserved F or W. D genes are given only for firm matches.

CDR3nt,CDR3aa,j_gene,v_gene,d_gene
TGTGCCAGCAGCCTTCTTACCGAGGACAGTTACGAGCAGTACTTC,CASSLLTEDSYEQYF,TRBJ2-7,TRBV5-6,.
TGTGCCACCAGCGCGACAGGGAGCCAAGAGACCCAGTACTTC,CATSATGSQETQYF,TRBJ2-5,TRBV15,TRBD1
TGTGCCAGCAGTGACTCGCTAGCGGGGGCGCGGAAGGAAAAAGGCACAGATACGCAGTATTTT,CASSDSLAGARKEKGTDTQYF,TRBJ2-3,TRBV6-4,TRBD2
TGTGCCAGCAGCTTGGGACTAGCGGTTTTCGGGGAGACCCAGTACTTC,CASSLGLAVFGETQYF,TRBJ2-5,TRBV5-6,TRBD2
TGCGCCAGCAGCTTGGGGGGCAGCTCCTACAATGAGCAGTTCTTC,CASSLGGSSYNEQFF,TRBJ2-1,TRBV5-1,.
TGTGCCAGCAGTTTAGGGCGGGGGGGCCCTTTAGAGACCCAGTACTTC,CASSLGRGGPLETQYF,TRBJ2-5,TRBV28,TRBD2
TGTGCCAGCAGCATGACAGGGGGAAACACTGAAGCTTTCTTT,CASSMTGGNTEAFF,TRBJ1-1,TRBV7-9,TRBD1
TGTGCCAGCACTACCGGGACAGGGCCCTACAATGAGCAGTTCTTC,CASTTGTGPYNEQFF,TRBJ2-1,TRBV28,TRBD1
TGTGCCAGCAGTTCAGGGGCAGTCGAAGCCAAAAACATTCAGTACTTC,CASSSGAVEAKNIQYF,TRBJ2-4,TRBV28,.
TGTGCCAGCAGCTTCTCCCTCTTC,CASSFSLF,TRBJ2-1,TRBV7-9,.
TGTGCCAGCAGGCTCGGGGGTAGCGATCAGCCCCAGCATTTT,CASRLGGSDQPQHF,TRBJ1-5,TRBV28,.
TGTGCCAGCAGCTTAGACAGGGGGCGCTGGGAAAAACTGTTTTTT,CASSLDRGRWEKLFF,TRBJ1-4,TRBV7-2,TRBD1
TGTGCCAGCAGCTTACCGCGGTCCCCTTCGTTGGATACGCAGTATTTT,CASSLPRSPSLDTQYF,TRBJ2-3,TRBV5-4,.
TGTGCCATCAGTGAGGGTGGGAGGGGGGCCTATAATTCACCCCTCCACTTT,CAISEGGRGAYNSPLHF,TRBJ1-6,TRBV10-3,.
TGTGCCAGCAGACTTTCCTCAATTCTACGGAGCGGGGGGGCCGTGCAGTTCTTC,CASRLSSILRSGGAVQFF,TRBJ2-1,TRBV28,TRBD2
TGTGCCAGCAGCTTGCGGACAGGAAACACCATATATTTT,CASSLRTGNTIYF,TRBJ1-3,TRBV11-3,.
TGTGCCAGCAGTTTAGGGGCAAACACTGAAGCTTTCTTT,CASSLGANTEAFF,TRBJ1-1,TRBV27,.
TGTGCCAGCAGCCTCGCCTACCGGGTCTCTGGGGCCAACGTCCTGACTTTC,CASSLAYRVSGANVLTF,TRBJ2-6,TRBV7-2,.
TGTGCCAGCAGCCCGCGACAGAGGATGAGCACTGAAGCTTTCTTT,CASSPRQRMSTEAFF,TRBJ1-1,TRBV3-1/TRBV3-2,.
TGTGCCAGCAGAGCCGACAGGGCCGAGCAGTTCTTC,CASRADRAEQFF,TRBJ2-1,TRBV25-1,TRBD1